The 25 T cell receptor beta chains listed next were all sequenced from one sample in a study of blood T cell repertoires in COVID-19. Sequencing was performed with immunoSEQ multiplex PCR; in TCRdb, only in-frame clones are kept and a portion is missing. Of a few hundred thousand clones in the sample, 70% to 90% were seen once. The specimen sequenced was PBMCs or T cells enriched from blood (not recorded which). The receptors come from a woman between 45 and 65 years old who had been exposed to COVID-19.

This chain connects TRBV7-9 to TRBJ2-5, with D possibly being TRBD2 (7 bases). Trimming removed 5 bases at V and 2 bases at J, with 24 bases between. Germline CDR1 SEHNR, CDR2 FQNEAQ (reference sequence). CDR3 size: 18 residues. For the CDR3, the DNA is TGTGCCAGCAGCCTCAGATTTCAACCGGGGGGCCGACAAGAGACCCAGTACTTC. It translates to CASSLRFQPGGRQETQYF.

This chain joins TRBV5-4 and TRBJ1-1, with TRBD1 as a possible D gene (6 bases). Trimming removed 4 bases at V and 2 bases at J, with 12 bases between. The CDR3 runs 14 residues. Germline CDR1 SGHNT, CDR2 YYREEE (reference sequence). CDR3 loop: CASSIGGDNTEAFF. The CDR3 region has the DNA TGTGCCAGCAGCATAGGGGGGGATAACACTGAAGCTTTCTTT.

The chain links TRBV28 to TRBJ2-3; maybe TRBD1 (5 bases). Germline values: CDR1 MDHEN, CDR2 SYDVKM. CDR3 length equals 15 residues. With 3 bases removed from V and 2 bases from J, the gap between germline ends came to 12 bases. Here the CDR3 DNA reads TGTGCCAGCAGTTTTCAGGGTATGGTCACAGATACGCAGTATTTT. Protein product: CASSFQGMVTDTQYF.

The J gene is TRBJ2-3, the V gene TRBV13; TRBD2 matches at 12 bases. Trimming took 1 base from V and 1 from J; bases not matched to a gene: 9. Germline V gene lookup returns CDR1 PRHDT and CDR2 FYEKMQ (reference sequence). CDR3 size: 19 residues. The DNA for the CDR3 is TGTGCCAGCAGCTTAGAGAGCCTCAGACTAGCGGGGGGCACAGATACGCAGTATTTT. Protein sequence: CASSLESLRLAGGTDTQYF.

The gene calls are TRBV5-1 and TRBJ1-1, with D unresolved. The germline V gene encodes CDR1 SGHRS and CDR2 YFSETQ. The CDR3 runs 13 residues. Trimming pared 1 base from V and 1 base from J, leaving 5 bases between. CDR3: CASSLKANTEAFF. In DNA form, the CDR3 reads TGCGCCAGCAGCTTGAAAGCGAACACTGAAGCTTTCTTT.

The CDR3 here is CASRTGGEGAFF. The CDR3 bases are TGTGCCAGCAGGACAGGGGGGGAAGGGGCTTTCTTT. The V gene is TRBV6-5, the J gene TRBJ1-1; 9 bases are a match to TRBD1. This CDR3 is 12 amino acids long. The V gene's germline CDR1 is MNHEY and CDR2 SVGAGI. The trim removed 6 bases at V and 11 bases at J, leaving 7 bases unmatched.

This clone showed up just once. The rearrangement uses TRBV9 and TRBJ1-1, with TRBD1 as a possible D gene (6 bases). The CDR3 consists of 17 residues. V dropped 1 base and J dropped 1 base, with 17 bases sitting between them. Looked up from germline, CDR1 is SGDLS and CDR2 is YYNGEE. The CDR3 DNA is TGTGCCAGCAGCGTACTCCCCTTCGGGACATCGAACACTGAAGCTTTCTTT. It translates to CASSVLPFGTSNTEAFF.

The chain couples TRBV6-4 to TRBJ1-2; possibly TRBD1 for D (6 bases). V was cut by 6 bases and J by 0 bases, with 23 bases left in between. This CDR3 has 18 amino acids. Germline CDR1 MRHNA, CDR2 SNTAGT. The CDR3 nucleotides read TGTGCCAGCAGCCAAAGGTCTATAACAGGGAATACTAACTATGGCTACACCTTC. This gives the protein CASSQRSITGNTNYGYTF.

The chain has TRBV9 and TRBJ1-1, with a tentative D call TRBD1 (5 bases). This CDR3 has 14 amino acids. The germline V gene has CDR1 SGDLS and CDR2 YYNGEE. Trimming left V 5 bases short and J 4 bases short, with 15 bases between. CDR3 bases: TGTGCCAGCAGGCCCCCGGGGGACGGCACTGAAGCTTTCTTT. It codes for CASRPPGDGTEAFF.

At least ten counts were recorded for this clone. The chain recombines TRBV7-2 with TRBJ1-6, with D perhaps TRBD1 (5 bases). Per germline, CDR1 SGHTA and CDR2 FQGNSA. CDR3 length: 14 amino acids. The germline V and J ends were trimmed by 3 bases and 6 bases, with 9 bases remaining between them. The CDR3 region has the DNA TGTGCCAGCAGCTTCGGGGGGTCTAATTCACCCCTCCACTTT. Translated, it gives CASSFGGSNSPLHF. The full variable domain, with the rest looked up from reference TRBV7-2 and TRBJ1-6, is GAGVSQSPSNKVTEKGKDVELRCDPISGHTALYWYRQSLGQGLEFLIYFQGNSAPDKSGLPSDRFSAERTGGSVSTLTIQRTQQEDSAVYLCASSFGGSNSPLHFGNGTRLTVT.

This sequence joins TRBV5-6 and TRBJ2-5; 8 bases are shared with TRBD2. J lost 1 base, V lost 7 bases, and 6 bases had no gene match. The V gene's germline CDR1 is SGHDT and CDR2 YYEEEE. There are 14 residues in the CDR3. This CDR3 is CASAPTSVQETQYF. The CDR3 DNA follows: TGTGCCAGCGCCCCGACTAGCGTCCAAGAGACCCAGTACTTC.

The V gene is TRBV7-2, the J gene TRBJ1-1; D call uncertain. Trimming removed 1 base at V and 2 bases at J, with 8 bases between. CDR1 and CDR2 from the germline V gene are SGHTA and FQGNSA. There are 14 residues in the CDR3. The CDR3 sequence is CASSLVSGNTEAFF. CDR3 nucleotide sequence: TGTGCCAGCAGCTTAGTTTCAGGAAACACTGAAGCTTTCTTT.

This clone was seen just once. The V and J genes are TRBV19 and TRBJ1-1; weak D call: TRBD1 (6 bases). Trimming pared 6 bases from V and 5 bases from J, leaving 13 bases between. The CDR3 is 13 residues long. Germline-derived CDR1 and CDR2 are LNHDA and SQIVND (reference sequence). DNA for the CDR3: TGTGCCAGTAGAGATAGGGGGGGGACTGAAGCTTTCTTT. This translates into CASRDRGGTEAFF.

The chain uses TRBV29-1 and TRBJ1-5; a possible D gene is TRBD1 (5 bases). Germline V gives CDR1 SQVTM, CDR2 ANQGSEA. Trimming took off 6 bases at V and 4 bases at J, with 10 bases between the two ends. This CDR3 spans 12 amino acids. CDR3 bases: TGCAGCGTGGGGGGGGAGAATCAGCCCCAGCATTTT. Protein: CSVGGENQPQHF.

This clone is a singleton in its sample. This rearrangement joins TRBV19 to TRBJ1-1; D remains unclear. Trimming shortened V by 3 bases and J by 7 bases, and 12 bases separated the two germline ends. CDR3 length: 13 amino acids. Germline V CDR1 and CDR2: LNHDA, SQIVND (reference sequence). In DNA form, the CDR3 reads TGTGCCAGTAGTATCGGTAGGGCGGGTGAAGCTTTCTTT. Translated, it gives CASSIGRAGEAFF. The complete variable domain, with remaining parts taken from reference TRBV19 and TRBJ1-1, reads DGGITQSPKYLFRKEGQNVTLSCEQNLNHDAMYWYRQDPGQGLRLIYYSQIVNDFQKGDIAEGYSVSREKKESFPLTVTSAQKNPTAFYLCASSIGRAGEAFFGQGTRLTVV.

V gene TRBV12-3 or TRBV12-4 combines with J gene TRBJ2-3, with 10 bases that match TRBD2. CDR3 length equals 13 residues. V dropped 6 bases and J dropped 9; count of bases not matched to a gene: 6. The CDR3 loop is CASRPGLASTQYF. CDR3 bases: TGTGCCAGCAGACCGGGACTAGCGAGCACGCAGTATTTT.

CDR3 nucleotides: TGTGCCAGCTCAAGTAGCGACGATACGCAGTATTTT. The encoded protein is CASSSSDDTQYF. The V gene is TRBV18, the J gene TRBJ2-3; D may be TRBD2 (5 bases). Per germline, CDR1 KGHSH and CDR2 LQKENI. The CDR3 length is 12 residues. V dropped 5 bases and J dropped 6 bases, with 9 bases sitting between them.

The V gene is TRBV7-2, the J gene TRBJ1-2; TRBD1 might be the D (5 bases). The CDR3 contains 15 residues. Trimming stripped 5 bases from V and 5 bases from J, with 18 bases between. Germline CDR1 SGHTA, CDR2 FQGNSA. Written as DNA, the CDR3 is TGTGCCAGCAGCCCCAGGAATGGGGCGCGGTATGGCTACACCTTC. It specifies CASSPRNGARYGYTF.

This chain uses TRBV10-2 with TRBJ1-1; 11 bases are a match to TRBD1. CDR3 size: 14 residues. V was pared by 5 bases and J by 4 bases, with 3 bases of the junction left unmatched. CDR1 is WSHSY, CDR2 SAAADI, per germline. As DNA, the CDR3 is TGCGCCAGCAGTTGGGACAGGGGGTCCACTGAAGCTTTCTTT. Amino acids: CASSWDRGSTEAFF.

CDR3 amino acids: CASSQDWGQGYQPQHF. The CDR3 DNA follows: TGCGCCAGCAGCCAAGATTGGGGGCAGGGATATCAGCCCCAGCATTTT. The rearrangement uses TRBV4-3 and TRBJ1-5, with a tentative D call TRBD1 (6 bases). V was cut by 0 bases and J by 5 bases, with 14 bases left in between. Germline CDR1 and CDR2: LGHNA and YSLEER. The CDR3 loop spans 16 amino acids.

The CDR3 DNA follows: TGTGCCAGCAGCTTAGCGGGGACAGGGAGTTGGGAGGGCTACACCTTC. Amino acids: CASSLAGTGSWEGYTF. The genes are TRBV11-2 and TRBJ1-2; the match to TRBD1 covers 9 bases. J lost 8 bases, V lost 1 base, and 11 bases had no gene match. The CDR3 covers 16 residues. CDR1 SGHAT and CDR2 FQNNGV come from the germline V gene.

This CDR3 reads CASSHASQNDTQYF. CDR3 in DNA: TGCGCCAGCAGTCATGCATCTCAGAATGATACGCAGTATTTT. This chain links TRBV23-1 with TRBJ2-3; no clear D. TRBV23-1 counts as an open reading frame of uncertain function. Trimming removed 3 bases from V and 6 bases from J, with 13 bases in between. CDR3 size: 14 residues.

This rearrangement joins TRBV30 to TRBJ2-5; a possible D gene is TRBD2 (7 bases). The germline V gene encodes CDR1 GTSNPN and CDR2 SVGIG (reference sequence). Trimming removed 0 bases at V and 4 bases at J, with 18 bases between. The length of the CDR3 is 16 residues. The CDR3 protein is CAWSVNVGGPGETQYF. The CDR3 DNA is TGTGCCTGGAGTGTAAATGTGGGGGGGCCCGGAGAGACCCAGTACTTC.

The rearrangement uses TRBV28 and TRBJ2-2; TRBD2 is a possible D gene (7 bases). The CDR3 covers 15 residues. The V and J ends lost 6 bases and 1 base respectively, with 12 bases between them. CDR1 is MDHEN, CDR2 SYDVKM, per germline. The CDR3 sequence: CASRQGGKNTGELFF. Written as DNA, the CDR3 is TGTGCCAGCAGACAGGGAGGGAAGAACACCGGGGAGCTGTTTTTT.

The V and J genes are TRBV7-8 and TRBJ2-7, with 9 bases identical to TRBD1. The V gene end was trimmed by 5 bases and the J gene end by 5 bases; junction bases not matched to a gene: 13. Germline CDR1 SGHVS, CDR2 FQNEAQ. The CDR3 runs 16 residues. Written as DNA, the CDR3 is TGTGCCAGCAGCGCCCAACCGGGACAGGGAGCTCACGAGCAGTACTTC. It is translated as CASSAQPGQGAHEQYF.